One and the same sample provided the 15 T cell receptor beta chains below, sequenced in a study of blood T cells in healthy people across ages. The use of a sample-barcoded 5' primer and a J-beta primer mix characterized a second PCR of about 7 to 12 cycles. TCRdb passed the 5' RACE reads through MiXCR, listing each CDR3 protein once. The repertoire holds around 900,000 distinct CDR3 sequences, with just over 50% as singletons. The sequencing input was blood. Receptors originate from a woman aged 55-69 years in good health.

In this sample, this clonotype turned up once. The CDR3 loop is CASSHYLSRRVAYEQYF. In nucleotides, the CDR3 is TGTGCCAGCAGCCACTACCTTAGCAGGAGGGTAGCCTACGAGCAGTACTTC. J is TRBJ2-4 and V is TRBV4-2; possible D gene TRBD2, 6 bases. The end of the DNA aligns better with TRBJ2-7, so the J call may be wrong. Germline-derived CDR1 and CDR2 are LGHNA and YNFKEQ. The CDR3 spans 17 residues.

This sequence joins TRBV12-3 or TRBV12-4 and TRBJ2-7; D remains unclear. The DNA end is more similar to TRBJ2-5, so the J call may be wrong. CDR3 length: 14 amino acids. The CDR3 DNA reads TGTGCCAGCACCCTTTATGGCTCCCCGGGGACCCAGTACTTC. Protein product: CASTLYGSPGTQYF.

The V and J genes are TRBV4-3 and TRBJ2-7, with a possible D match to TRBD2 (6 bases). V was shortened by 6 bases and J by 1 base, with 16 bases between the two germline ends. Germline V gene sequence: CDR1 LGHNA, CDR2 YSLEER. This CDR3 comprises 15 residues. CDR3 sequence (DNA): TGCGCCAGCAGTCACGGTATCGGGGGATCCTACGAGCAGTACTTC. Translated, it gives CASSHGIGGSYEQYF.

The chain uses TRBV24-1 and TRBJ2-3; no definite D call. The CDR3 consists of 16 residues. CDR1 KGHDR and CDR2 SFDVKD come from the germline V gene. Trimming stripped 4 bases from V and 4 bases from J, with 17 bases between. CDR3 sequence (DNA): TGTGCCACCAGTGACCCGATCCGGGTTCAGGCAGATACGCAGTATTTT. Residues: CATSDPIRVQADTQYF.

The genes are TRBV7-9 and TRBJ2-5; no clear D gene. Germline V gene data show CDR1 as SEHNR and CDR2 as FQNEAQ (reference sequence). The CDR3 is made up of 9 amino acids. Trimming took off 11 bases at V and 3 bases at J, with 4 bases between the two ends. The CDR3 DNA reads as TGTGCCCCGGAAGAGACCCAGTACTTC. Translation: CAPEETQYF.

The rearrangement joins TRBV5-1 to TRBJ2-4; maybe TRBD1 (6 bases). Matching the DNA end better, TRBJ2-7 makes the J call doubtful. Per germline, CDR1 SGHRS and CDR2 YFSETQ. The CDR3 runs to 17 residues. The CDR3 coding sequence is TGCGCCAGCAGCTTGCGCCCCGAGACAGGAACTAATTACGAGCAGTACTTC. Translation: CASSLRPETGTNYEQYF.

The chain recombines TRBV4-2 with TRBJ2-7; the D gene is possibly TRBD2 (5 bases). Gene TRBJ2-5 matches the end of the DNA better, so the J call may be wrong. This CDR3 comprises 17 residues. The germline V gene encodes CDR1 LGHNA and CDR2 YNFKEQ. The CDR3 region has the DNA TGTGCCAGCAGCCAAGAACAACAAGCGGAAAACCAAGAGACCCAGTACTTC. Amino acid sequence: CASSQEQQAENQETQYF.

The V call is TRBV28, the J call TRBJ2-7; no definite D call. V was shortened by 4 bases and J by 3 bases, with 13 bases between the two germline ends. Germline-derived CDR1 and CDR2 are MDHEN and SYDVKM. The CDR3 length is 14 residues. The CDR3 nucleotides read TGTGCCAGCAGTTCCCCCGGAATAAACTACGAGCAGTACTTC. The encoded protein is CASSSPGINYEQYF.

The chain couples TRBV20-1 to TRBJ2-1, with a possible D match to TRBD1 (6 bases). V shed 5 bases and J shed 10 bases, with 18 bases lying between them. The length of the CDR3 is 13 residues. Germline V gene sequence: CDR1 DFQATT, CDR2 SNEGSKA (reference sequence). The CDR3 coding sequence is TGCAGTGCTTCCGGGACACCCAAGGGGGAGCAGTTCTTC. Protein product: CSASGTPKGEQFF.

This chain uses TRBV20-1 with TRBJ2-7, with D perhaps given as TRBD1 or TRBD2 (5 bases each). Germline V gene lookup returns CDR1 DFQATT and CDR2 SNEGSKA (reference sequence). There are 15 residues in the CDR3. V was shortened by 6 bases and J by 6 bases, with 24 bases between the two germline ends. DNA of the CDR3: TGCAGTGCAGAAGAAGCACCAGGTCCAGGGAGCGAGCAGTACTTC. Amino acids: CSAEEAPGPGSEQYF.

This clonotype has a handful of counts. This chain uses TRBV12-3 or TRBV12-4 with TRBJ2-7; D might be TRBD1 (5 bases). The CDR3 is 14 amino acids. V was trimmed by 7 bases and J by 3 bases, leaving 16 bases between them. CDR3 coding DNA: TGTGCCAGCAAGGGGCAGGGTGGTTTCTACGAGCAGTACTTC. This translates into CASKGQGGFYEQYF.

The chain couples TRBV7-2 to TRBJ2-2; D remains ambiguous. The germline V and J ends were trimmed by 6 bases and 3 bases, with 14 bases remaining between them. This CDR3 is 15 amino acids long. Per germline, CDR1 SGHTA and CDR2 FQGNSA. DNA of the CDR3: TGTGCCAGCAGTTTCTCTTCCTTCTACACCGGGGAGCTGTTTTTT. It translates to CASSFSSFYTGELFF.

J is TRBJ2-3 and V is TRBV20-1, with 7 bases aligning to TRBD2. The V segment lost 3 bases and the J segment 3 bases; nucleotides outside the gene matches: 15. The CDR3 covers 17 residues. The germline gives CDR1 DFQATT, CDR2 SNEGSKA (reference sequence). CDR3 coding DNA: TGCAGTGCTAGTCACCGTTTGGGGCTAGCGGAAACAGATACGCAGTATTTT. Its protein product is CSASHRLGLAETDTQYF.

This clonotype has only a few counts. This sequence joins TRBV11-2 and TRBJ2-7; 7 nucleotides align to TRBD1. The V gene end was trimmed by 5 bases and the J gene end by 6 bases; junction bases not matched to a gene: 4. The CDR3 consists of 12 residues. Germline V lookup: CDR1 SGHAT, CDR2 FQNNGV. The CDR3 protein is CASSPDRVEQYF. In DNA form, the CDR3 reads TGTGCCAGCAGCCCTGACAGGGTCGAGCAGTACTTC.

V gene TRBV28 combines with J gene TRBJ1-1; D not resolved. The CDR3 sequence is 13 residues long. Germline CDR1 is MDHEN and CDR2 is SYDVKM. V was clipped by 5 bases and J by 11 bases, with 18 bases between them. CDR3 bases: TGTGCCAGCAGTGTAACTCGGAGGAATGGGGCTTTCTTT. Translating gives CASSVTRRNGAFF.